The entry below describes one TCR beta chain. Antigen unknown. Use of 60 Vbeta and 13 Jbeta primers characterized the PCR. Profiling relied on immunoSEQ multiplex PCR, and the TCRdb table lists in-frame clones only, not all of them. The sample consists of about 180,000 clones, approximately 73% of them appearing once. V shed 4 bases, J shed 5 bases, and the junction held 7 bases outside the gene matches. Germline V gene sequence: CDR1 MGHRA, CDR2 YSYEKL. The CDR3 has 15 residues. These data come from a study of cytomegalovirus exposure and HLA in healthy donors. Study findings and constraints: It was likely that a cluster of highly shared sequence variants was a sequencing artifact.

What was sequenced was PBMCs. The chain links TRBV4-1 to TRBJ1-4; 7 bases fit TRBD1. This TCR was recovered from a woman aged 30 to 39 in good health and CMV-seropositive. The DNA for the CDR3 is TGCGCCAGCAGCCGTAACAGGGGTACGAATGAAAAACTGTTTTTT. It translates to CASSRNRGTNEKLFF.